The rows below give T cell receptor beta chains drawn from one sample of a study of T cell responses to AZD1222 COVID-19 vaccine. Repertoires were generated with immunoSEQ multiplex PCR, while TCRdb's copy carries only in-frame clones and drops some. This table has 75,000 to 85,000 clones, 90% appearing once. The input for sequencing was peripheral blood, taken on day 0 of AZD1222 vaccination. Receptors originate from an adult in good health. The CDR3 runs from the conserved cysteine through the conserved F or W. Fields, in order: D gene, J gene, clone size, V gene, CDR3 protein, CDR3 DNA. A D gene is named only where the DNA matches it firmly. Expanded clones get a size class; other rows say once, few or many, or leave the size out.

- | TRBJ2-5 | - | TRBV15 | CATSREGQGPGETQYF | TGTGCCACCAGCAGAGAAGGGCAGGGTCCTGGGGAGACCCAGTACTTC
- | TRBJ2-7 | - | TRBV12-3/TRBV12-4 | CASSFSYEQYF | TGTGCCAGCAGTTTTAGTTACGAGCAGTACTTC
- | TRBJ2-6 | - | TRBV11-3 | CASHSGANVLTF | TGTGCCAGCCACTCTGGGGCCAACGTCCTGACTTTC
- | TRBJ2-3 | - | TRBV5-8 | CASSIEDTQYF | TGTGCCAGCAGCATTGAAGATACGCAGTATTTT
TRBD1 | TRBJ1-1 | - | TRBV30 | CAWRRTGSTEAFF | TGTGCCTGGAGGAGGACAGGGAGCACTGAAGCTTTCTTT
- | TRBJ2-1 | - | TRBV6-2/TRBV6-3 | CASSSPLLLGQFF | TGTGCCAGCAGTTCCCCTCTTTTACTGGGGCAGTTCTTC
TRBD1 | TRBJ2-5 | - | TRBV5-1 | CASSFGTGEETQYF | TGCGCCAGCAGTTTCGGGACAGGGGAGGAGACCCAGTACTTC
- | TRBJ1-2 | - | TRBV6-5 | CASSFAQGGYGYTF | TGTGCCAGCAGTTTTGCACAGGGAGGCTATGGCTACACCTTC
- | TRBJ1-1 | - | TRBV2 | CASAITEAFF | TGTGCCAGCGCGATCACTGAAGCTTTCTTT
TRBD1 | TRBJ1-2 | - | TRBV6-1 | CASSEGQGALGGYTF | TGTGCCAGCAGCGAAGGACAGGGGGCGTTGGGCGGCTACACCTTC
- | TRBJ2-2 | - | TRBV24-1 | CATSEQGNTGELFF | TGTGCCACCAGTGAACAGGGGAACACCGGGGAGCTGTTTTTT
TRBD1 | TRBJ1-4 | - | TRBV5-4 | CASSSPGQSNEKLFF | TGTGCCAGCAGCTCCCCGGGACAGAGTAATGAAAAACTGTTTTTT
TRBD1 | TRBJ1-4 | once | TRBV7-8 | CASSSGGPNEKLFF | TGTGCCAGCAGCTCAGGGGGCCCCAATGAAAAACTGTTTTTT
TRBD1 | TRBJ2-3 | - | TRBV7-9 | CASSHRDRSTDTQYF | TGTGCCAGCAGCCATAGGGACAGAAGCACAGATACGCAGTATTTT
- | TRBJ2-1 | - | TRBV24-1 | CATSDPLSGLSYNEQFF | TGTGCCACCAGTGATCCCCTCTCGGGACTCTCCTACAATGAGCAGTTCTTC
- | TRBJ2-2 | - | TRBV7-9 | CASSLAGGWELFF | TGTGCCAGCAGCTTGGCGGGCGGTTGGGAGCTGTTTTTT
- | TRBJ2-7 | - | TRBV14 | CASSQLVVGNEQYF | TGTGCCAGCAGCCAATTGGTGGTTGGCAACGAGCAGTACTTC
TRBD2 | TRBJ2-3 | few | TRBV7-2 | CASSPIREGGTADTQYF | TGTGCCAGCAGCCCCATCCGGGAGGGCGGGACTGCAGATACGCAGTATTTT
TRBD1 | TRBJ1-1 | - | TRBV3-1/TRBV3-2 | CASSQWGQRNTEAFF | TGTGCCAGCAGCCAATGGGGACAGCGAAACACTGAAGCTTTCTTT
- | TRBJ1-5 | - | TRBV28 | CASSQQGSLNQPQHF | TGTGCCAGCAGCCAGCAGGGTTCTCTAAATCAGCCCCAGCATTTT
TRBD2 | TRBJ2-3 | - | TRBV12-5 | CASGPTLAGGLGTDTQYF | TGTGCTAGTGGGCCGACACTAGCGGGGGGGCTGGGCACAGATACGCAGTATTTT
TRBD1 | TRBJ2-5 | once | TRBV5-5 | CASSLAADRGRETQYF | TGTGCCAGCAGCTTGGCCGCGGACAGGGGCAGGGAGACCCAGTACTTC
TRBD1 | TRBJ2-7 | once | TRBV5-6 | CASTRDRGTYEQYF | TGTGCCAGCACCAGGGACAGGGGTACCTACGAGCAGTACTTC
- | TRBJ2-3 | - | TRBV27 | CASSLWLSTDTQYF | TGTGCCAGCAGTTTATGGCTGTCCACAGATACGCAGTATTTT
- | TRBJ1-6 | - | TRBV3-1/TRBV3-2 | CASSQGGSGANSPLHF | TGTGCCAGCAGCCAAGGGGGCTCCGGGGCAAATTCACCCCTCCACTTT
- | TRBJ2-7 | once | TRBV6-2/TRBV6-3 | CASSKLGRQYF | TGTGCCAGCAGTAAGCTAGGGCGGCAGTACTTC
- | TRBJ1-1 | - | TRBV5-1 | CASSPLRPTEAFF | TGCGCCAGCAGCCCACTACGTCCCACTGAAGCTTTCTTT
- | TRBJ1-1 | - | TRBV30 | CAWSVWSLLNTEAFF | TGTGCCTGGAGTGTATGGTCCCTACTAAACACTGAAGCTTTCTTT
- | TRBJ2-2 | once | TRBV7-2 | CASSLGNTGELFF | TGTGCCAGCAGCTTAGGGAACACCGGGGAGCTGTTTTTT
- | TRBJ1-4 | once | TRBV7-3 | CASSAGVDEKLFF | TGTGCCAGCAGCGCAGGGGTAGATGAAAAACTGTTTTTT
TRBD1 | TRBJ2-1 | - | TRBV19 | CASSKDRGTYNEQFF | TGTGCCAGTAGTAAGGACAGGGGCACCTACAATGAGCAGTTCTTC
- | TRBJ1-4 | - | TRBV29-1 | CSVEGGENEKLFF | TGCAGCGTTGAGGGAGGAGAGAATGAAAAACTGTTTTTT
- | TRBJ1-2 | - | TRBV6-2/TRBV6-3 | CASSYSNQDSDGYTF | TGTGCCAGCAGTTACTCGAATCAAGACAGCGACGGCTACACCTTC
- | TRBJ1-1 | - | TRBV7-3 | CASSFAGKERAFF | TGTGCCAGCAGCTTTGCAGGGAAGGAAAGAGCTTTCTTT
- | TRBJ1-6 | - | TRBV5-3 | CARSLLVGSYNSPLHF | TGTGCCAGAAGCTTGTTAGTCGGTTCCTATAATTCACCCCTCCACTTT
TRBD2 | TRBJ2-2 | - | TRBV10-3 | CAITSGNTGELFF | TGTGCCATCACTAGCGGGAACACCGGGGAGCTGTTTTTT
TRBD1 | TRBJ1-1 | - | TRBV7-3 | CASTPGQGNTEAFF | TGTGCCAGCACCCCAGGACAGGGGAACACTGAAGCTTTCTTT
- | TRBJ2-1 | - | TRBV10-3 | CAIRDEEREQFF | TGTGCCATCAGGGATGAGGAACGCGAGCAGTTCTTC
TRBD1 | TRBJ1-3 | - | TRBV27 | CASRRTGARDTIYF | TGTGCCAGCAGGCGGACAGGGGCGCGGGACACCATATATTTT
- | TRBJ1-3 | - | TRBV30 | CAWSEGILSGNTIYF | TGTGCCTGGAGCGAGGGGATACTCTCTGGAAACACCATATATTTT
- | TRBJ1-5 | - | TRBV12-3/TRBV12-4 | CASSSDVDQPQHF | TGTGCCAGCAGCTCGGACGTGGATCAGCCCCAGCATTTT
- | TRBJ1-6 | - | TRBV6-5 | CASSWQGHGRSPLHF | TGTGCCAGCAGTTGGCAGGGACACGGTCGTTCACCCCTCCACTTT
- | TRBJ2-1 | - | TRBV9 | CASSVAESSYNEQFF | TGTGCCAGCAGCGTAGCTGAGAGCTCCTACAATGAGCAGTTCTTC
TRBD1 | TRBJ1-2 | - | TRBV2 | CASILPWGDRYGYTF | TGTGCCAGCATCCTCCCGTGGGGGGACAGGTATGGCTACACCTTC
- | TRBJ2-5 | - | TRBV6-2/TRBV6-3 | CASSTRWDSQETQYF | TGTGCCAGCAGTACCCGCTGGGACTCCCAAGAGACCCAGTACTTC
TRBD1 | TRBJ2-4 | - | TRBV12-3/TRBV12-4 | CASSWTGVPIQYF | TGTGCCAGCAGTTGGACAGGGGTTCCCATTCAGTACTTC
TRBD2 | TRBJ2-1 | few | TRBV4-2 | CASSQQLAGGRTTYNEQFF | TGTGCCAGCAGCCAGCAACTAGCGGGGGGTAGAACGACCTACAATGAGCAGTTCTTC
- | TRBJ1-5 | - | TRBV6-5 | CASRMTSNQPQHF | TGTGCCAGCAGGATGACTAGCAATCAGCCCCAGCATTTT
TRBD1 | TRBJ1-2 | few | TRBV3-1/TRBV3-2 | CASRHTDRGGYTF | TGTGCCAGCAGGCACACCGACAGGGGCGGCTACACCTTC
TRBD2 | TRBJ2-2 | - | TRBV24-1 | CATTGTSGSSTTGELFF | TGTGCCACCACCGGGACTAGCGGTTCTTCTACCACCGGGGAGCTGTTTTTT
TRBD1 | TRBJ1-1 | once | TRBV11-3 | CASSLTGGNTEAFF | TGTGCCAGCAGCTTAACAGGGGGCAACACTGAAGCTTTCTTT
- | TRBJ1-5 | - | TRBV24-1 | CATSNSNQPQHF | TGTGCCACCAGTAATAGCAATCAGCCCCAGCATTTT
TRBD1 | TRBJ1-5 | - | TRBV4-1 | CASSLTGTGVGQPQHF | TGCGCCAGCAGCCTTACTGGGACAGGGGTGGGTCAGCCCCAGCATTTT
TRBD1 | TRBJ1-2 | once | TRBV11-3 | CASSRDSANYGYTF | TGTGCCAGCAGCCGGGACAGTGCGAACTATGGCTACACCTTC
- | TRBJ1-5 | once | TRBV19 | CASGGRDYSNQPQHF | TGTGCCAGTGGTGGCAGGGACTATAGCAATCAGCCCCAGCATTTT